This T cell receptor beta chain was found in a study of Graves' ophthalmopathy and Graves' hyperthyroidism. Study in general: Peripheral blood sampling preceded any treatment and occurred at initial diagnosis.

The CDR3 consists of 13 residues. V gave up 7 bases and J gave up 4 bases, with 10 bases separating them. The germline V gene has CDR1 ENHRY and CDR2 SYGVKD. The authors amplified TCR beta CDR3 regions, and they did so from RNA transcripts for repertoire sequencing. The workflow started with a first-round RT-PCR run with HTBI primers and then moved on to a second-round multiplex PCR. MiXCR, run by TCRdb on the multiplex PCR reads, gives a single entry per CDR3 protein. The profile shows almost 750,000 distinct CDR3 sequences, approximately 40% of them singletons. Sequenced material: peripheral blood. This clonotype was sampled from an adult man with Graves' ophthalmopathy. This chain uses TRBV10-3 with TRBJ2-2, with D tentatively TRBD2 (5 bases). This CDR3 reads CAITGSATGELFF. CDR3 DNA: TGTGCCATCACGGGGTCGGCCACCGGGGAGCTGTTTTTT.